These 9 T cell receptor beta chains share one sample of origin, sequenced in a study of blood T cell repertoires in COVID-19. This table comes from immunoSEQ multiplex PCR, and its TCRdb copy is limited to in-frame clones, with some not included. The data hold about 6,800 clones, with less than 90% observed a single time. Material for sequencing was peripheral blood. These receptors were collected from a human donor in a cohort sampled during active COVID-19.

The V and J genes are TRBV2 and TRBJ2-3; 8 positions match TRBD1. Germline CDR1 SNHLY, CDR2 FYNNEI. Losses at the gene ends were 7 bases for V and 7 bases for J; bases not matched to a gene: 7. The CDR3 totals 13 residues. CDR3 residues: CASTGQGVNTQYF. The DNA for the CDR3 is TGTGCCAGCACTGGACAGGGAGTGAATACGCAGTATTTT.

This clone was seen just once. This chain links TRBV5-1 with TRBJ1-1, with D uncertain. The CDR3 is made up of 15 amino acids. Looked up from germline, CDR1 is SGHRS and CDR2 is YFSETQ. The germline V and J ends were trimmed by 4 bases and 0 bases, with 13 bases remaining between them. The CDR3 reads CASSASMNMNTEAFF. The CDR3 DNA follows: TGCGCCAGCAGCGCCTCCATGAACATGAACACTGAAGCTTTCTTT.

This rearrangement joins TRBV2 to TRBJ1-5; 7 bases are a match to TRBD1. The CDR3 totals 15 residues. Germline V CDR1 and CDR2: SNHLY, FYNNEI. J was trimmed by 5 bases and V by 3 bases; bases with no gene match: 7. As DNA, the CDR3 is TGTGCCAGCAGTGAGGGACAGAGCATGCATCAGCCCCAGCATTTT. Translation gives CASSEGQSMHQPQHF.

The chain has TRBV27 and TRBJ2-2; no clear D. Germline CDR1 is MNHEY and CDR2 is SMNVEV (reference sequence). There are 13 residues in the CDR3. V was clipped by 0 bases and J by 7 bases, with 6 bases between them. CDR3 DNA sequence: TGTGCCAGCAGTTTATCTATAATCGGGGAGCTGTTTTTT. Amino acid sequence: CASSLSIIGELFF.

This clone is termed large (0.1 to 1%). The chain has TRBV7-6 and TRBJ2-3, with 8 bases that match TRBD2. V lost 5 bases to trimming and J lost 5 bases; unmatched junction nucleotides: 9. Germline assignment: CDR1 SGHVS and CDR2 FNYEAQ. The CDR3 spans 15 residues. CDR3 loop: CASSERERRVDTQYF. The CDR3 nucleotides are TGTGCCAGCAGCGAGCGGGAGCGCAGGGTAGATACGCAGTATTTT.

The chain carries TRBV6-5 and TRBJ1-1; 8 bases are a match to TRBD1. The CDR3 spans 11 residues. V shed 5 bases and J 11 bases; nucleotides not matched to a gene: 4. The V gene's germline CDR1 is MNHEY and CDR2 SVGAGI. CDR3 nucleotide sequence: TGTGCCAGCAGTAACAGGGGGTCGGCTTTCTTT. Translated, it gives CASSNRGSAFF.

In DNA form, the CDR3 reads TGTGCCAGCAGCTTTCCTTTAGCTGCTGGAAACACCATATATTTT. Translation: CASSFPLAAGNTIYF. The chain uses TRBV7-9 and TRBJ1-3; D not certain. The CDR3 runs 15 residues. Trimming stripped 3 bases from V and 2 bases from J, with 11 bases between. Germline lookup yields CDR1 SEHNR and CDR2 FQNEAQ (reference sequence).

The chain is built from TRBV18 and TRBJ1-4; TRBD1 aligns across 7 bases. V dropped 3 bases and J dropped 8; count of bases not matched to a gene: 9. The germline V gene has CDR1 KGHSH and CDR2 LQKENI. The CDR3 spans 15 residues. DNA of the CDR3: TGTGCCAGCTCACCCACCGACAGGGTGGGGGAAAAACTGTTTTTT. It encodes CASSPTDRVGEKLFF. Combining the CDR3 with reference TRBV18 and TRBJ1-4 gives the whole variable domain NAGVMQNPRHLVRRRGQEARLRCSPMKGHSHVYWYRQLPEEGLKFMVYLQKENIIDESGMPKERFSAEFPKEGPSILRIQQVVRGDSAAYFCASSPTDRVGEKLFFGSGTQLSVL.

V gene TRBV5-6 combines with J gene TRBJ2-5, with D possibly matching TRBD2 (6 bases). V was trimmed by 0 bases and J by 4 bases, leaving 7 bases between them. Germline CDR1 reads SGHDT; CDR2 reads YYEEEE. The CDR3 has 13 amino acids. The CDR3 protein is CASSLGRGETQYF. The CDR3 DNA reads as TGTGCCAGCAGCTTGGGGAGGGGAGAGACCCAGTACTTC.